The T cell receptor (beta chain) described here comes from a study of cytomegalovirus exposure and HLA in healthy donors (dated by TCRdb to about 2017). General notes on the study: According to a later analysis, the approximately 130 validation repertoires were produced on the same platform as the 600 to 850 repertoires of the first cohort. The study aimed to test whether cataloging public T cell receptors could reveal signatures of past pathogen exposure. A separate validation cohort of roughly 110 different subjects was used in addition to the roughly 620-subject first cohort. To predict cytomegalovirus infection status, the study combined high-throughput TCR immunosequencing, statistical association of individual TCRs with disease status, and machine learning. What the authors observed across the whole study: The validation cohort had no HLA typing available for a later analysis, so co-occurrence within that cohort was assessed over all 120 or so repertoires. While some public TCRs were present in many individuals, most TCR sequences turned up only very rarely across donors. The study gave a list of 150 to 200 TCR beta chains associated with cytomegalovirus. A few of the identified cytomegalovirus-associated TCR beta chains were confirmed in vitro to be specific for cytomegalovirus antigens. The authors suggested that the approach could potentially be generalized to other disease states and immunological phenotypes. The classifier was reported to diagnose cytomegalovirus status with high specificity and sensitivity in both the original and validation cohorts. In a later analysis, TCRs clustered in the first cohort were found to also tend to co-occur in the 130 or so validation repertoires, with about 94% of cluster scores above 0.

The donors were included in the validation cohort of approximately 130 subjects, a group kept apart from the roughly 730-subject first cohort. Comments on this clone: Its antigen specificity is not known. No base qualities exist here, and no much larger clone lies one base off it.

Cut back by 0 bases and 8 bases, the V and J ends lie 11 bases apart. For CDR1 and CDR2, the germline V gene lists SGDLS and YYNGEE. The CDR3, from cysteine to phenylalanine, totals 13 residues. Just the 39-base CDR3 DNA is kept, in frame starting at base 1. Library generation was performed with the immunoSEQ multiplex PCR assay. Under the source paper's analysis protocol: To diagnose cytomegalovirus status from the catalog of TCR beta chain sequences, a statistical classification framework was built. Not all clones reach the TCRdb copy of this immuneACCESS table, which keeps in-frame sequences only. Checked studies attribute under half of the gap to unresolved V genes and leave the rest unexplained. The DNA gave D and trimming, while V, J and clone size come from that table. Here the sample has hundreds of thousands of clones; over 80% occur a single time. The biggest ten clones account for around an eighth of the sample.

This receptor chain uses TRBV9 and TRBJ1-1, with the identity of the D gene unclear. The clonotype comes from a woman in her 30s in good health and CMV-seropositive. Sequences were obtained from PBMCs. The DNA sequence follows: TGTGCCAGCAGCGTAGGGGGATTTGGCGAAGCTTTCTTT. Translated, it reads CASSVGGFGEAFF.